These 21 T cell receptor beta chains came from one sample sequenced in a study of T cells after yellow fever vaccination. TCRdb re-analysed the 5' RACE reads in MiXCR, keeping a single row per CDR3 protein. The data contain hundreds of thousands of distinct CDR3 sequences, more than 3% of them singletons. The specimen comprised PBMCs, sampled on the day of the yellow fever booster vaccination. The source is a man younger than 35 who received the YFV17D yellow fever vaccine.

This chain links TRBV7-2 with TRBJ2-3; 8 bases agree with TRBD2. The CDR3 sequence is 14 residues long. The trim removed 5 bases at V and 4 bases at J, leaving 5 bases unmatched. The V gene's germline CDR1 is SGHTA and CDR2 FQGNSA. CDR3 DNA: TGTGCCAGCAGCCGGGGGGGGGCCTCAGATACGCAGTATTTT. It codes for CASSRGGASDTQYF.

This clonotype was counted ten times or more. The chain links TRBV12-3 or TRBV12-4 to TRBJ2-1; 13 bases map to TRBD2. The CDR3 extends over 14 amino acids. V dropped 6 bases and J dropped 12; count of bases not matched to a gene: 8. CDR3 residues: CASSAGLAGPWQFF. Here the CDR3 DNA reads TGTGCCAGCAGCGCGGGACTAGCGGGGCCCTGGCAGTTCTTC.

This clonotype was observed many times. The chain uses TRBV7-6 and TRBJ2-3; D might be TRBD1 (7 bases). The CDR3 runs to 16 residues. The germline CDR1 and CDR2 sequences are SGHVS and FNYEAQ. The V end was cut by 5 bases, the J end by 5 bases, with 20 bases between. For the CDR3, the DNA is TGTGCCAGCAGCCCCCGGTCAGGGGGGCCTCAAGATACGCAGTATTTT. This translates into CASSPRSGGPQDTQYF.

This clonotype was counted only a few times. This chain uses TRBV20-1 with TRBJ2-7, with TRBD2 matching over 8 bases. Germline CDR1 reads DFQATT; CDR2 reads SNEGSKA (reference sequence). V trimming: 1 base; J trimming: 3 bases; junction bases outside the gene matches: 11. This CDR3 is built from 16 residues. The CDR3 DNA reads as TGCAGTGCTAGAGCGACTAGCGCCGGGGTCAGCTACGAGCAGTACTTC. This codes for CSARATSAGVSYEQYF.

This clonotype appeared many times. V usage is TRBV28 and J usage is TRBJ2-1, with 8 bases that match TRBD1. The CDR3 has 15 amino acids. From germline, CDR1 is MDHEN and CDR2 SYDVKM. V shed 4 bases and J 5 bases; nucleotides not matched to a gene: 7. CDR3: CASSSSGTGNNEQFF. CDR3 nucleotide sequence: TGTGCCAGCAGTTCATCCGGGACAGGAAACAATGAGCAGTTCTTC.

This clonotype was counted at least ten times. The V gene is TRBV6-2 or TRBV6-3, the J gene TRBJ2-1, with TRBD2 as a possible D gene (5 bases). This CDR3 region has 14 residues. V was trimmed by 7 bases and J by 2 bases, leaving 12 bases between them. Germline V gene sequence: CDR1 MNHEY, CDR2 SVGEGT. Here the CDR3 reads CASTYGVTYNEQFF. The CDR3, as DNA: TGTGCCAGCACCTACGGGGTGACCTACAATGAGCAGTTCTTC.

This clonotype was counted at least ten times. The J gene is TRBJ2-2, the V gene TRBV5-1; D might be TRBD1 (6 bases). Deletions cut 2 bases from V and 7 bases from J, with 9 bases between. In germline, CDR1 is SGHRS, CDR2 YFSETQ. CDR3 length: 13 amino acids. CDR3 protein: CASSFQGNGELFF. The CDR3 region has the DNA TGCGCCAGCAGCTTTCAGGGGAACGGGGAGCTGTTTTTT.

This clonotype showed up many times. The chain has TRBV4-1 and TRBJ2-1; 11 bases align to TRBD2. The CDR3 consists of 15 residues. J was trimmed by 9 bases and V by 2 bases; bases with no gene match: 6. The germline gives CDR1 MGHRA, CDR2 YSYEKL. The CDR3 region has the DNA TGCGCCAGCAGCCAAAGACTAGCGGGGTCGGGTGAGCAGTTCTTC. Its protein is CASSQRLAGSGEQFF.

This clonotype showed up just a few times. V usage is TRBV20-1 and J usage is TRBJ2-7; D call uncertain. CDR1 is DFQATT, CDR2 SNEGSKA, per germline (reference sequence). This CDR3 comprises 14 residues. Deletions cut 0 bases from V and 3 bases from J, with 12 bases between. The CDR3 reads CSAREVLGNYEQYV. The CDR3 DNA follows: TGCAGTGCTAGAGAAGTCTTGGGGAACTACGAGCAGTACGTC.

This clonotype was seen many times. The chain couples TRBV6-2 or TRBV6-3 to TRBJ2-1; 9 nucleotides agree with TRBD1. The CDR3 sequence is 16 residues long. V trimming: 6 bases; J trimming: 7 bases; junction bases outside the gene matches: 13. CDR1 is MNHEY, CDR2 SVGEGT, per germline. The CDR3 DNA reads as TGTGCCAGCAGAGAACCTCCGGGACAGGGTGTTAATGAGCAGTTCTTC. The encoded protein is CASREPPGQGVNEQFF.

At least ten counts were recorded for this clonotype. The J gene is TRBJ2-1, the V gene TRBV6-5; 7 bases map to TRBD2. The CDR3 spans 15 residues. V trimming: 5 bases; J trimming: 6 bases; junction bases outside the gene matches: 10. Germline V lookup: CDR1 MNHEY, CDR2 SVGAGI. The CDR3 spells CASSLAAGDFNEQFF. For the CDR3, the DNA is TGTGCCAGCAGTCTCGCGGCGGGGGACTTCAATGAGCAGTTCTTC.

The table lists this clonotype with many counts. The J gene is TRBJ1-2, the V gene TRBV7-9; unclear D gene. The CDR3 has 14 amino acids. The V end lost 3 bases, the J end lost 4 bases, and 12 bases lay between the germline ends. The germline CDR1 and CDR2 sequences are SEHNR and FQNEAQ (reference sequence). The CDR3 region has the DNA TGTGCCAGCAGCTTTTCCTTGGAAGGCTATGGCTACACCTTC. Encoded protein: CASSFSLEGYGYTF.

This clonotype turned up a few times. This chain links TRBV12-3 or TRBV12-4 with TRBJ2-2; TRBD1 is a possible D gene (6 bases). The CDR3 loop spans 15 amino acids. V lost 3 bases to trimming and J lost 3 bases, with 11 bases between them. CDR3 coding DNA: TGTGCCAGCAGTTTTCAGGGGCGCTACACCGGGGAGCTGTTTTTT. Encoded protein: CASSFQGRYTGELFF.

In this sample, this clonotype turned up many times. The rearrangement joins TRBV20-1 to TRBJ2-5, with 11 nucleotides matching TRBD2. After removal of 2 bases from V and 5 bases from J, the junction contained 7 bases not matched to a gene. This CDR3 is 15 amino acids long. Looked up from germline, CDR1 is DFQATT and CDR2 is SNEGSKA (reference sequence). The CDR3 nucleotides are TGCAGTGCTAGATTTCCTTTAGCGGGGGGGGAGACCCAGTACTTC. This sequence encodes CSARFPLAGGETQYF.

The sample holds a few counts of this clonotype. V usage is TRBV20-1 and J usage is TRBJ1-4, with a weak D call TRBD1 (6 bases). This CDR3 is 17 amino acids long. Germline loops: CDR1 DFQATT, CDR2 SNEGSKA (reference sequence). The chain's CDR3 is CSLNPFQGSSTNEKLFF. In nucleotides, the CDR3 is TGCAGCCTTAACCCCTTCCAGGGGTCTTCAACTAATGAAAAACTGTTTTTT.

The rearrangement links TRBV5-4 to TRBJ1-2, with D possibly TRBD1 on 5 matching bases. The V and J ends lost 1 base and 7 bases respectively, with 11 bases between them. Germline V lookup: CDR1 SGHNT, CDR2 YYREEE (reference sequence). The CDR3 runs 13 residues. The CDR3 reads CASSLLGDSGYTF. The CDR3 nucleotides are TGTGCCAGCAGCTTGTTGGGGGACTCTGGCTACACCTTC.

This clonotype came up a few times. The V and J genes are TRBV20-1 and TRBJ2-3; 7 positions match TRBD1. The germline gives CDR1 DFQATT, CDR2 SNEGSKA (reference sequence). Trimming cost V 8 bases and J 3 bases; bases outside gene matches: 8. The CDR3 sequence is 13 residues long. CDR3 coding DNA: TGCAGTTACCACGACAGGGCGACAGATACGCAGTATTTT. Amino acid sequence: CSYHDRATDTQYF.

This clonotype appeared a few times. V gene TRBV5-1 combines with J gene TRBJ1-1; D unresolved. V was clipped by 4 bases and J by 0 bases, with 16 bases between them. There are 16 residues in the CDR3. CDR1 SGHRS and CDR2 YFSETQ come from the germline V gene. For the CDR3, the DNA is TGCGCCAGCAGCGTCCCGGCGGGCAGCATGAACACTGAAGCTTTCTTT. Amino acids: CASSVPAGSMNTEAFF. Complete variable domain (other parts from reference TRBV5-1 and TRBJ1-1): KAGVTQTPRYLIKTRGQQVTLSCSPISGHRSVSWYQQTPGQGLQFLFEYFSETQRNKGNFPGRFSGRQFSNSRSEMNVSTLELGDSALYLCASSVPAGSMNTEAFFGQGTRLTVV.

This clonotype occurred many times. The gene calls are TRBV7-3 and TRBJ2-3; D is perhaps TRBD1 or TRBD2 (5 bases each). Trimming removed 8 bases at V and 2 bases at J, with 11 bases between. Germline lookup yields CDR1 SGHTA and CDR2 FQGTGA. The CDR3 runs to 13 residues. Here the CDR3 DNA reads TGTGCCAGCTCTCGGGACCACACAGATACGCAGTATTTT. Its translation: CASSRDHTDTQYF.

CDR3 DNA: TGTGCCAGCTTAGGGGCGGCCGGAGGATACAATGAGCAGTTCTTC. Its protein product is CASLGAAGGYNEQFF. V and J are TRBV7-9 and TRBJ2-1, with D perhaps TRBD1 or TRBD2 (5 bases each). With 8 bases removed from V and 4 bases from J, the gap between germline ends came to 18 bases. CDR3 length equals 15 residues. Germline V gene lookup returns CDR1 SEHNR and CDR2 FQNEAQ (reference sequence).

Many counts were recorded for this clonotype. This CDR3 reads CASSPTGEGRVHEQYV. The CDR3 nucleotides are TGTGCCAGCAGCCCGACCGGGGAGGGACGTGTTCACGAGCAGTACGTC. This chain uses TRBV5-5 with TRBJ2-7, with 7 bases that match TRBD2. CDR1 is SGHKS, CDR2 YYEKEE, per germline (reference sequence). V gave up 4 bases and J gave up 5 bases; unmatched junction bases: 15. The CDR3 sequence is 16 residues long.